This T cell receptor beta chain is from a study of cytomegalovirus exposure and HLA in healthy donors. For the study at large: Genotyping showed around 80% of about 370 donors falling in the Caucasian-associated ancestry cluster.

13 Jbeta primers and 60 Vbeta primers were used for the PCR. Profiled with immunoSEQ multiplex PCR; TCRdb holds only in-frame clones, not every one. The sample has some 120,000 clones; approximately 15% are singletons. Study-wide points: Later analysis showed TCR association rates varying by HLA locus, highest for DRB1 and lowest for HLA-C. A list of 150 or so TCR beta chains associated with cytomegalovirus was given.

On this clone itself: The antigen is not known.

V dropped 7 bases and J dropped 7; count of bases not matched to a gene: 7. Germline values: CDR1 SGDLS, CDR2 YYNGEE. The CDR3 runs 14 residues. The sequencing sample was made of PBMCs. The sequence derives from a woman aged 18 to 35 in good health and CMV-seronegative. V usage is TRBV9 and J usage is TRBJ2-7; 14 bases map to TRBD2. CDR3 residues: CASGTGTSGREQYF. The CDR3, as DNA: TGTGCCAGCGGGACCGGGACTAGCGGGAGAGAGCAGTACTTC.